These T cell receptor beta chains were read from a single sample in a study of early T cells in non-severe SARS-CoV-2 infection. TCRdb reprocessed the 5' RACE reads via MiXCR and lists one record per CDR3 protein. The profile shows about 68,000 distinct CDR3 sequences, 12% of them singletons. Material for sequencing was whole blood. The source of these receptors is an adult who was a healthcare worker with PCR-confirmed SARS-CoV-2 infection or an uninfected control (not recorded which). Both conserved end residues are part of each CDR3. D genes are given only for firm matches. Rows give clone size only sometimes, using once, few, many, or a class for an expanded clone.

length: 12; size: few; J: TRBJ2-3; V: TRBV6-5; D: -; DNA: TGTGCCAGCGGGAACATTCTCGGTACGCAGTATTTT; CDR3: CASGNILGTQYF
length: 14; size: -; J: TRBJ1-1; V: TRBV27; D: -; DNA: TGTGCCAGCAGTGCGGGACTGGGATATGGTGAAGCTTTCTTT; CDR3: CASSAGLGYGEAFF
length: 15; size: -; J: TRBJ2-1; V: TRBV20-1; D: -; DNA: TGCAGTGCCGATAGGGGTTCCGTCCGCCCTAATGAGCAGTTCTTC; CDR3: CSADRGSVRPNEQFF
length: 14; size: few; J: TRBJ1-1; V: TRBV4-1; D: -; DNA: TGCGCCAGCAGCCCGCAGGGGCCGAACACTGAAGCTTTCTTT; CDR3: CASSPQGPNTEAFF
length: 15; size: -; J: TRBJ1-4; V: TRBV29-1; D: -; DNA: TGCAGCGTTGCCTTCGAAAGACAAACTAATGAAAAACTGTTTTTT; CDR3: CSVAFERQTNEKLFF
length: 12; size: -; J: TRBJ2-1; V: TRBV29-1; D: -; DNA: TGCAGCGTACGGCCAGGGAACAATGAGCAGTTCTTC; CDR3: CSVRPGNNEQFF
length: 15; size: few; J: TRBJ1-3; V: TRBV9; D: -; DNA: TGTGCCAGCAGCGCAGACCCGAGCTCTGGAAACACCATATATTTT; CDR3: CASSADPSSGNTIYF
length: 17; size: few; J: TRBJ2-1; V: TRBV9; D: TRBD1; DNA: TGTGCCAGCAGCGTAGGGGGACAGGCAAGCTCCTACAATGAGCAGTTCTTC; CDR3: CASSVGGQASSYNEQFF
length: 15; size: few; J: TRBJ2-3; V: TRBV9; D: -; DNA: TGTGCCAGCAGCCCACTCGGGGTAGCGTCAGATACGCAGTATTTT; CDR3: CASSPLGVASDTQYF
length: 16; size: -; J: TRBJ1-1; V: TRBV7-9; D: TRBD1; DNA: TGTGCCAGCAGCTTAGGTATTAGGGACAGGGGAACTGAAGCTTTCTTT; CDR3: CASSLGIRDRGTEAFF
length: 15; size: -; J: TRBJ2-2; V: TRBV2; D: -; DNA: TGTGCCAGCAGTGTAGTCGGGGAGAACACCGGGGAGCTGTTTTTT; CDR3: CASSVVGENTGELFF
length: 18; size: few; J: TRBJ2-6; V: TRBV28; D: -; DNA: TGTGCCAGCAGCTCCCTATCGACGGGGAGCTCTGGGGCCAACGTCCTGACTTTC; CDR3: CASSSLSTGSSGANVLTF
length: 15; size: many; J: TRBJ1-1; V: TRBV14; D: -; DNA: TGTGCCAGCAGCCAAGTCCGGTTGTGGGACACTGAAGCTTTCTTT; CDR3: CASSQVRLWDTEAFF
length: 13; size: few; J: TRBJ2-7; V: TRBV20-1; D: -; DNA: TGCAGTGCTAGAGAGGGGGCGGCTTACGAGCAGTACTTC; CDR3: CSAREGAAYEQYF
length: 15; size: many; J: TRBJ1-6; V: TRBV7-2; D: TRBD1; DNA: TGTGCCAGCAGGGCTAACAGGGGGCGAGATTCACCCCTCCACTTT; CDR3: CASRANRGRDSPLHF
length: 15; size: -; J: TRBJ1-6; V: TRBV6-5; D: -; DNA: TGTGCCAGCACAATCAGGGGTAGTGATAATTCACCCCTCCACTTT; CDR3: CASTIRGSDNSPLHF
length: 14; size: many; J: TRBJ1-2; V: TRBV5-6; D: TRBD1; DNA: TGTGCCAGCAGCGCCGACAGGGTAGCCTATGGCTACACCTTC; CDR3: CASSADRVAYGYTF
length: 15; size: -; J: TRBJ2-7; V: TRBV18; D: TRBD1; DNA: TGTGCCAGCTCACAACGAGGACAGGGCAGCAACGAGCAGTACTTC; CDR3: CASSQRGQGSNEQYF
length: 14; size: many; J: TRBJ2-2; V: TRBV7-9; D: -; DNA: TGTGCCAGCAGCCCAGACACCAACACCGGGGAGCTGTTTTTT; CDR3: CASSPDTNTGELFF
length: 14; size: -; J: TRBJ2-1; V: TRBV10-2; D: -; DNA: TGCGCCAGCAGTGAAAGGGCAGGGTACAATGAGCAGTTCTTC; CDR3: CASSERAGYNEQFF
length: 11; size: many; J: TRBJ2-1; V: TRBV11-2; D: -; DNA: TGTGCCAGCAGCCCCGGGAATGAGCAGTTCTTC; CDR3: CASSPGNEQFF
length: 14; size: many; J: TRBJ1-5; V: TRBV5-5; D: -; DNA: TGTGCCAGCAGCCTAGACCCTTGGAATCAGCCCCAGCATTTT; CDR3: CASSLDPWNQPQHF